This TCR beta chain was sequenced in a study of shared clonotypes between healthy human individuals (dated by TCRdb to the early 2020s). Turning to the overall study: The cohort included three men and a couple of women between 18 and 49 years of age. For each donor, CD4 naive and CD4 memory were each run on three plates, CD8 naive on two plates, and CD8 memory on one plate. To estimate repertoire size and how much clonotypes are shared between individuals, the study performed deep sequencing of blood TCR repertoires from roughly five healthy adults. To increase sequencing depth and limit assay-specific biases, different laboratories used diverse techniques to prepare libraries and sequence TCR repertoires. Each donor's leukapheresis produced roughly between about 0.9 and 9.5 billion PBMCs. What the work shows at the level of the full study, not this receptor alone: The genetic and exposure-history diversity represented was limited by the small number of donors. Naive subsets generally had larger estimated clonotype richness than memory subsets. Pairwise subsampling indicated that sequencing depth was expected to affect the degree of clonotype sharing among donors. Across a handful of donors, approximately 5% of naive CD4, 3.5% of naive CD8, approximately 2.5% of memory CD4, and approximately 0.4% of memory CD8 clonotypes were shared. Sampling was limited to blood, and TCR repertoires in tissue likely differ from TCR repertoires in blood. Compared with non-shared clonotypes, clonotypes shared by all four sorted-subset donors had higher generation probabilities. Rarefaction of sorted-subset datasets indicated incomplete sequencing despite the large sequencing depth.

For the CD8 naive samples, CD45RO-negative cells were positively selected for CCR7, yielding a CD45RA+CCR7+ population from which TemRA cells were excluded. The donors were healthy, HIV-negative adults who had no recently reported acute infections or vaccinations. Only Caucasian adults living in Nashville, Tennessee, USA were represented among the donors. Blood was collected by leukapheresis, and PBMCs were isolated by Ficoll-Histopaque density gradient centrifugation and then cryopreserved in liquid nitrogen vapor phase. Analytical flow cytometry was used to check the purity and quantity of every magnetically sorted T cell population. From each sorted fraction, genomic DNA was isolated and quantified by UV absorbance on a Nanodrop 2000c. TCR CDR3 regions were amplified from genomic DNA by multiplex PCR using the deep immunoSEQ assay. For each cell subset, the extracted genomic DNA was distributed evenly across all wells of several immunoSEQ 96-well plates, and each plate served as one replicate. Each replicate PCR for sorted subsets received about 210 ng genomic DNA, equal to roughly 30,000 T cell genomes. Purified libraries were quantified with a Qubit 3.0 fluorometer, sized on a Bioanalyzer 2100, and re-quantified with the KAPA Library Quantification kit. Every immunoSEQ 96-well plate was sequenced on a dedicated single-read 150-cycle Illumina NextSeq 550 flow cell. Per the source publication's procedure: Because the immunoSEQ output held only junctional sequences and lacked quality scores, the filtering could not match the filtering applied to full-length reads. Sequences were annotated with PyIR, a Python wrapper for IgBLAST v1.9, and V/J genes and CDR3 were assigned using IMGT germline references. Reads were filtered out if the reads had weak V/J assignments (E-value above 1e-6), no CDR3, stop codons, out-of-frame junctions, or ambiguous translated residues. V3J clonotypes were defined as sequences sharing an identical inferred V gene, J gene, and CDR3 amino acid sequence. Percentage overlap between repertoires was calculated by dividing the number of shared unique clonotypes by the size of the smaller repertoire. Three approaches were used to assess repertoire richness: RTK rarefaction, the Chao1 estimator, and Recon v2.1 estimates of unobserved clonotypes. OLGA was used to compute generation probabilities for all TCRbeta clonotypes that the gDNA method yielded from several donors. Here the immuneACCESS table is served through TCRdb, limited to in-frame sequences with V and J called. Missing clones are a known gap in these copies; in checked studies unresolved V genes cover under half, and the rest lacks a known reason. Clone size and the V and J calls come from that table; the DNA yielded D and trimming. This sample comprises a few million clones, 93% of them detected only once. In total, the top ten clones hold over 1.5% of the sample.

For CDR1 and CDR2, the germline V gene (reference sequence) lists LNHDA and SQIVND. Measured from the cysteine to the phenylalanine, the CDR3 is 15 residues long. Only the CDR3 DNA is retained, 45 bases long and in frame from the first base. V drops 9 bases and J drops 0 bases, leaving 14 bases in between. This clone was observed once. Its antigen remains undetermined. The sample holds no much larger clone one base away, and base qualities are not on file. This receptor was identified in a man younger than 30 in good health. Some clones in this sample may be carry-over from other donors' samples. The sequenced sample consisted of naive CD8+ T cells from PBMCs. The cell subset or site label corresponds to: CD45RA+CCR7+. Recombination connected TRBV19 to TRBJ2-2, and the D gene may be TRBD1, 5 bases matching. DNA sequence: TGTGCCAGCAGGGAACACTCTACGAACACCGGGGAGCTGTTTTTT. The translation is CASREHSTNTGELFF.